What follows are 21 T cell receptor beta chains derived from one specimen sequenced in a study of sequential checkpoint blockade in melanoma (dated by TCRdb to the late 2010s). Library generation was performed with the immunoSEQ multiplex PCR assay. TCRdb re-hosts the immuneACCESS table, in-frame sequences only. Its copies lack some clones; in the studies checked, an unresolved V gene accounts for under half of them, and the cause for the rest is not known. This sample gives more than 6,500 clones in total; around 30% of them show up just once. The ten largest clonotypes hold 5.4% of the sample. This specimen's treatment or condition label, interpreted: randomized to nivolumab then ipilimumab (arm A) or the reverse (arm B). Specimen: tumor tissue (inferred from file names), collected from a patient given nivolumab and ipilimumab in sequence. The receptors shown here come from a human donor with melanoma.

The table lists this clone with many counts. The CDR3 loop is CASSPDVGTSGYNEQFF. CDR3 DNA: TGTGCCAGCAGCCCAGACGTGGGGACTAGCGGTTACAATGAGCAGTTCTTC. This chain joins TRBV11-3 and TRBJ2-1; the match to TRBD2 covers 11 bases. With 5 bases clipped from V and 4 bases from J, the junction kept 10 bases outside the gene matches. Germline V gene data show CDR1 as SGHNT and CDR2 as YENEEA. CDR3 length: 17 residues.

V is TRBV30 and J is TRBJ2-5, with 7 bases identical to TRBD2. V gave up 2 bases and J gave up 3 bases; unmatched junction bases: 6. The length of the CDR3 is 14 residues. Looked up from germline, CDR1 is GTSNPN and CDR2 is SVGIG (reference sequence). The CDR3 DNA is TGTGCCTGGAGTAGCCTAGCGGTAAAAGAGACCCAGTACTTC. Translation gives CAWSSLAVKETQYF. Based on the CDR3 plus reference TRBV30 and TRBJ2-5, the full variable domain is SQTIHQWPATLVQPVGSPLSLECTVEGTSNPNLYWYRQAAGRGLQLLFYSVGIGQISSEVPQNLSASRPQDRQFILSSKKLLLSDSGFYLCAWSSLAVKETQYFGPGTRLLVL.

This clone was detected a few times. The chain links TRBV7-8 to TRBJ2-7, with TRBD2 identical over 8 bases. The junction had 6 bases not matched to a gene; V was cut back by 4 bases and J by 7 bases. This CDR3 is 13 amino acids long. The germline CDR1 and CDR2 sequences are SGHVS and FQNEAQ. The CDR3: CASSSTSAGEQYF. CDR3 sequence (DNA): TGTGCCAGCAGCTCGACTAGCGCAGGGGAGCAGTACTTC.

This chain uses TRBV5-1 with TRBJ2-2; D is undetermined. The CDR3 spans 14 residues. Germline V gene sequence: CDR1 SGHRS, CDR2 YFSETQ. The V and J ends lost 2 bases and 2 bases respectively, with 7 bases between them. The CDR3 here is CASSLVPNTGELFF. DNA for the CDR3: TGCGCCAGCAGCTTAGTCCCAAACACCGGGGAGCTGTTTTTT.

The CDR3 DNA reads as TGTGCCAGCACAGCCCAGCGGAACACTGAAGCTTTCTTT. It yields the protein CASTAQRNTEAFF. The chain has TRBV19 and TRBJ1-1; D not certain. The CDR3 contains 13 residues. V dropped 9 bases and J dropped 1 base, with 12 bases sitting between them. Germline CDR1 and CDR2: LNHDA and SQIVND (reference sequence).

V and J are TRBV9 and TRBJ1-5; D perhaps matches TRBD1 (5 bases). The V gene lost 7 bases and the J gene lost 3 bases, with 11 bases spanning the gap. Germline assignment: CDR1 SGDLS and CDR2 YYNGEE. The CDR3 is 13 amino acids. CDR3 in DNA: TGTGCCAGCCGACAGTCATTCAATCAGCCCCAGCATTTT. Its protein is CASRQSFNQPQHF.

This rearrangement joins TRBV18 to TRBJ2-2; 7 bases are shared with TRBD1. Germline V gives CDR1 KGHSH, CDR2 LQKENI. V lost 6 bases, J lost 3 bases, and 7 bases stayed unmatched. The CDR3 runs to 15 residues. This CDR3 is CASSQTGRDTGELFF. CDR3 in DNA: TGTGCCAGCTCTCAGACAGGGAGAGACACCGGGGAGCTGTTTTTT.

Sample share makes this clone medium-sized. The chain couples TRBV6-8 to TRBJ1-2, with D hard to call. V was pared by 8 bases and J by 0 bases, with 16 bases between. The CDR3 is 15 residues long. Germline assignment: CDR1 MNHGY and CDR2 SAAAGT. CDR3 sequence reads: CASSTAMGTNYGYTF. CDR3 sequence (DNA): TGTGCCAGCTCTACGGCTATGGGTACTAACTATGGCTACACCTTC.

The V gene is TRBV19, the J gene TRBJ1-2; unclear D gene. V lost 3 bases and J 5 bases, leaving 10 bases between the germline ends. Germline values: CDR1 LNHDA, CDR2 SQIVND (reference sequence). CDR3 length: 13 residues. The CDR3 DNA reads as TGTGCCAGTAGTATCCCCGGGAATTATGGCTACACCTTC. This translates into CASSIPGNYGYTF.

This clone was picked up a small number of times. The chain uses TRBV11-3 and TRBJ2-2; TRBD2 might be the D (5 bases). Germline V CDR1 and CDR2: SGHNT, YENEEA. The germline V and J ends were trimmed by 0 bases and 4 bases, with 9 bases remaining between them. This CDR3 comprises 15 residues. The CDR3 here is CASSLDPGFTGELFF. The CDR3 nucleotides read TGTGCCAGCAGCTTAGATCCGGGGTTCACCGGGGAGCTGTTTTTT. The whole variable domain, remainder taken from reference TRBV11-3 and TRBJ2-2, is EAGVVQSPRYKIIEKKQPVAFWCNPISGHNTLYWYLQNLGQGPELLIRYENEEAVDDSQLPKDRFSAERLKGVDSTLKIQPAELGDSAVYLCASSLDPGFTGELFFGEGSRLTVL.

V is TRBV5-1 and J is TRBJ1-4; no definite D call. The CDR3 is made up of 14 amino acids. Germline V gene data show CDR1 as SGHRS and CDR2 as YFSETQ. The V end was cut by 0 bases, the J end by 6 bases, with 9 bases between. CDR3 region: CASSLVPGYEKLFF. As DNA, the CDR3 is TGCGCCAGCAGCTTGGTTCCAGGATATGAAAAACTGTTTTTT.

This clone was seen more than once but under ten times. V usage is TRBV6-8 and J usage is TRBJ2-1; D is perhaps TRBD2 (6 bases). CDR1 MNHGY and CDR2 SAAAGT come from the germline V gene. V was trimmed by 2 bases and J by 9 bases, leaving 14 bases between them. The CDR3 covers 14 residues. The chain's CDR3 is CASSYRLEAGEQFF. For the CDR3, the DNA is TGTGCCAGCAGTTACAGACTAGAGGCGGGTGAGCAGTTCTTC.

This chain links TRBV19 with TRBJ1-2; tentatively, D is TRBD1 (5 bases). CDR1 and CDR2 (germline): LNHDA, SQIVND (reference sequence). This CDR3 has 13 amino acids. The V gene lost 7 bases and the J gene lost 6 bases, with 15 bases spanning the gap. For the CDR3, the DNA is TGTGCCAGTACTACCTGGGGGATGGATGGCTACACCTTC. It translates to CASTTWGMDGYTF.

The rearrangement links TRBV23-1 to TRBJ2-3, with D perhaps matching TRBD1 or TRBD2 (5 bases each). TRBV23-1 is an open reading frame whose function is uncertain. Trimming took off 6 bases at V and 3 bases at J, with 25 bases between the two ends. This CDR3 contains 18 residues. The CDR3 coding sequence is TGCGCCAGCAGCCAAGATCTTGGGACCGGCCACTCGACAGATACGCAGTATTTT. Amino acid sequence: CASSQDLGTGHSTDTQYF.

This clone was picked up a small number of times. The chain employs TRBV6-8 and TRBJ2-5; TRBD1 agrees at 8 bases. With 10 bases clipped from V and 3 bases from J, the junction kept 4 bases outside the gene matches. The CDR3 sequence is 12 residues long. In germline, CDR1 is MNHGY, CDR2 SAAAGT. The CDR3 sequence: CATAGQEETQYF. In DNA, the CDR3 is TGTGCCACCGCGGGACAGGAAGAGACCCAGTACTTC.

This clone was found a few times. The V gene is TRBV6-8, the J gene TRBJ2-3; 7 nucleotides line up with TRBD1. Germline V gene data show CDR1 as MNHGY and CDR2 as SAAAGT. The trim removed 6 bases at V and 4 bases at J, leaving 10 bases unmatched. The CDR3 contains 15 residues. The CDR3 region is CASRGAGGNADTQYF. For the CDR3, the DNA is TGTGCCAGCAGGGGAGCAGGGGGTAACGCAGATACGCAGTATTTT.

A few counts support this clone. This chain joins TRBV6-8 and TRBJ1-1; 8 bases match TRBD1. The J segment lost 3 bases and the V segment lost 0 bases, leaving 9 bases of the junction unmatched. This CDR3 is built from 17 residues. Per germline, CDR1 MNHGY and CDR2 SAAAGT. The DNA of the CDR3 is TGTGCCAGCAGTTACTCAGGACAGGGTCGCCTGGACACTGAAGCTTTCTTT. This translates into CASSYSGQGRLDTEAFF.

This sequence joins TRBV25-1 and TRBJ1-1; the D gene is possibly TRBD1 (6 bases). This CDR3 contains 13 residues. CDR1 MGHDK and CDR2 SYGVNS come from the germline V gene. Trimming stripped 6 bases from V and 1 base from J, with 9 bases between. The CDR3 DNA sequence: TGTGCCAGCAGGAACAGGGAGAACACTGAAGCTTTCTTT. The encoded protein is CASRNRENTEAFF.

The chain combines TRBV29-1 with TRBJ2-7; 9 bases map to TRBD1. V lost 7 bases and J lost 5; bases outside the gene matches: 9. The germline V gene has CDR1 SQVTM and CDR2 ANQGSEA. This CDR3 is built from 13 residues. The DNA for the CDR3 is TGCAGCGCCCTAGGACAGGGGAGTCACGAGCAGTACTTC. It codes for CSALGQGSHEQYF.

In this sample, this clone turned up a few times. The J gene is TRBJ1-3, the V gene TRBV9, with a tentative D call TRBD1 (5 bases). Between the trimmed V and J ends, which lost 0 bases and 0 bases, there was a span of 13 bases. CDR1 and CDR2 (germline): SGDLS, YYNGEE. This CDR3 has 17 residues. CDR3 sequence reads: CASSVGPGRSSGNTIYF. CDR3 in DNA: TGTGCCAGCAGCGTAGGACCAGGGAGAAGCTCTGGAAACACCATATATTTT.

The CDR3 bases are TGCGCCAGCAGCTTGGAAGGGATGAACACTGAAGCTTTCTTT. Its translation: CASSLEGMNTEAFF. The chain recombines TRBV5-1 with TRBJ1-1, with D unclear. Germline assignment: CDR1 SGHRS and CDR2 YFSETQ. V lost 0 bases to trimming and J lost 0 bases, with 6 bases between them. This CDR3 spans 14 amino acids.